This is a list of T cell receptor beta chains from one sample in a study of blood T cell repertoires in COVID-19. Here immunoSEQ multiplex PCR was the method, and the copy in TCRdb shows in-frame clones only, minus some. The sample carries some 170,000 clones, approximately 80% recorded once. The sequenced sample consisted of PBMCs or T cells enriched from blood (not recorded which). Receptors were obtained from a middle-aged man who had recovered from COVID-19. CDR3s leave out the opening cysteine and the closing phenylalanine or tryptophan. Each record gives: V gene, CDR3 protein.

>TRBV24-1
ATLVRTALEKLF
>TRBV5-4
ASRGQLNTEAF
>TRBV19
ASNSLERESETQY
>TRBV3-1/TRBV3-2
ASSQDQIGQSRGYT
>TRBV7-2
ASRSPGVSGNTIY
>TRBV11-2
ASSLARDRGRIEQY
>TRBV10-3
AISLTGGETQY
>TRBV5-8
AMGRGQGSEKLF
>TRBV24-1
ATSLSSGGITDTQY
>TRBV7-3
ASSLKAPGQGDYGYT
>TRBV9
ASSATGGNQPQH
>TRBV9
ASSVASGGTDTQY
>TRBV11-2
ASSPGGRNYGYT
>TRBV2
ASTRQGNSPLH
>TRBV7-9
ASSSARDERLEGYT
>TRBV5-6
ASRNGLASKNIQY
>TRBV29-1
SGGAGGGTGELF
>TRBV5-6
ASSLGARREETQY
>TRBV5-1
ASSTGAALTDTQY
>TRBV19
ASSIARGANYGYT
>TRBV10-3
AIRDSTRSYEQY
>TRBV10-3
AISEVPGGLEDEQF
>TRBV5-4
ASSLAQRGVTDTQY
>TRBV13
ASRSDRKDWNTGELF
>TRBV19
ASSIGGGHNEQF
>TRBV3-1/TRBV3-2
ASRHSGGTDTQY
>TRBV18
ASSHPQGDYT
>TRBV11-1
ASSLEGGNTEAF
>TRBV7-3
ASSLGGGPTEAF
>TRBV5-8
ASSSRLRRSLNEQF
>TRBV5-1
ASSFLEGRDGYT
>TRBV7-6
ASSRKRTAEAF
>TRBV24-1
ATSDVGAQGGEELF
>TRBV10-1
ASSETAGAEAF
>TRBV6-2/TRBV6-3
ASSPNGVAGQGPLDTIRDYGYT
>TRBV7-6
ASSLGAGATNTEAF
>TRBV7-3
ASSLGLARTDTQY
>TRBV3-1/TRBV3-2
ASTRRALEETQY
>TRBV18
ASSPAAGTNTGELF
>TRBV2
ASRVIAFNEKLF
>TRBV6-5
ASSRQGTYGYT
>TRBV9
ASSVSGTFTDTQY
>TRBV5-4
ASSFAGGRNEQF
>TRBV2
ASSEDTASGNTIY
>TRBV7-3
ASSLQATDTQY
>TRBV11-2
ASSRDSVTDTQY
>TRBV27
ASRDVSGSAGNTIY
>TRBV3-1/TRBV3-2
ASSQDTGSGNTIY
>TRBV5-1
ASSSTGGAADTQY
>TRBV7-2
ASSYQLAGTSYNEQF
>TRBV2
ASSETGQEFYGYT
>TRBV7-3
ASSLTQGSTDTQY
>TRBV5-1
ASSLQGNTEAF